The rows below give T cell receptor beta chains drawn from one sample of a study of blood T cell repertoires in COVID-19. Profiling relied on immunoSEQ multiplex PCR, and the TCRdb table lists in-frame clones only, not all of them. The sample contains over 110,000 clones, about 80% of which appear only once. Sequenced input: PBMCs or T cells enriched from blood (not recorded which). Receptor source: a man aged 50 or older in a cohort exposed to, infected with or recovered from COVID-19 (not recorded which). The CDR3 runs from the conserved cysteine through the conserved F or W. A D gene is named only where the DNA matches it firmly.

D | J | V | length | DNA | CDR3
NA | TRBJ2-7 | TRBV30 | 13 | TGTGCCTGGATAAGGGTACAGGGCTACGAGCAGTACTTC | CAWIRVQGYEQYF
TRBD1 | TRBJ1-6 | TRBV4-2 | 14 | TGTGCCAGCAGCCCCGGGACAGAGAATTCACCCCTCCACTTT | CASSPGTENSPLHF
TRBD2 | TRBJ2-2 | TRBV7-2 | 16 | TGTGCCAGCAGCGCAGCGGGGGCCCTTAGATGGGGGGAGCTGTTTTTT | CASSAAGALRWGELFF
NA | TRBJ1-2 | TRBV30 | 14 | TGTGCCTGGAGCGGTTACAGGGCTGGGTATGGCTACACCTTC | CAWSGYRAGYGYTF
NA | TRBJ2-1 | TRBV6-5 | 15 | TGTGCCAGCAGTTACGATCAGGGCACCTACAATGAGCAGTTCTTC | CASSYDQGTYNEQFF
TRBD1 | TRBJ1-3 | TRBV15 | 15 | TGTGCCACCAGCAGGGGCGACAGGGGGCTTAACACCATATATTTT | CATSRGDRGLNTIYF
NA | TRBJ2-5 | TRBV14 | 13 | TGTGCCAGCAGCCAGGGCCTCCCAGAGACCCAGTACTTC | CASSQGLPETQYF
NA | TRBJ2-3 | TRBV4-2 | 16 | TGTGCCAGCAGCCACAAAAGCGGAAGCGACACAGATACGCAGTATTTT | CASSHKSGSDTDTQYF
NA | TRBJ1-3 | TRBV12-2 | 16 | TGCGCTAAGCGCGGGGCCAGGGTGTTGAAAGGAAACACCATATATTTT | CAKRGARVLKGNTIYF
NA | TRBJ2-7 | TRBV21-1 | 11 | TGTGCCAGCAAGACAGGGGGCCTAGCGAACTTC | CASKTGGLANF
TRBD1 | TRBJ2-7 | TRBV5-6 | 15 | TGTGCCAGCAGCCACGACAGGGGGACTAACTACGAGCAGTACTTC | CASSHDRGTNYEQYF
NA | TRBJ1-1 | TRBV2 | 13 | TGTGCCAGCAATTTTCGAGAGAACACTGAAGCTTTCTTT | CASNFRENTEAFF
NA | TRBJ2-2 | TRBV4-2 | 14 | TGTGCCAGCAGCCAAGATTATGGAGACCTTGAGCTGTTTTTT | CASSQDYGDLELFF